One sample yielded the 2 T cell receptor beta chains listed below, sequenced in a study of T-cell reconstitution after alpha-beta-depleted transplantation in children. Study-level points and caveats: T-cell numbers and diversity one year post-transplant derived largely from freshly generated T cells.

Unique molecular identifiers were incorporated when the TCRbeta library was constructed. TCRdb used MiXCR to reprocess the PCR reads, holding one entry per CDR3 protein. The sample has some 300,000 distinct CDR3 sequences; 6.5% to 9% are singletons. Antigen specificity for these receptors is unknown. Specimen: peripheral blood, collected 360 days after TCRalphabeta/CD19-depleted stem cell transplant. These receptors all come from a female patient aged 2-9 years who had a stem cell transplant for Fanconi anemia, so the T cells may come from the graft donor.

The rearrangement uses TRBV6-2 or TRBV6-3 and TRBJ2-1; 11 nucleotides line up with TRBD2. CDR3 size: 16 residues. V gave up 0 bases and J gave up 10 bases; unmatched junction bases: 8. Per the germline V gene, CDR1 is MNHEY and CDR2 is SVGEGT. This CDR3 is CASSYSGSGGAGEQFF. The CDR3, as DNA: TGTGCCAGCAGTTACTCAGGTAGCGGGGGGGCAGGCGAGCAGTTCTTC.

This clonotype has just a few counts. This rearrangement joins TRBV10-3 to TRBJ2-6, with D unclear. The CDR3 is 17 amino acids. Germline assignment: CDR1 ENHRY and CDR2 SYGVKD. Trimming stripped 10 bases from V and 0 bases from J, with 19 bases between. The CDR3 bases are TGTGCCACAGGCCTCTTGGGCACGAGCTCTGGGGCCAACGTCCTGACTTTC. Residues: CATGLLGTSSGANVLTF.